This T cell receptor beta chain was recovered during a study of blood T cell repertoires in COVID-19. This table comes from immunoSEQ multiplex PCR, and its TCRdb copy is limited to in-frame clones, with some not included. The table lists some 250,000 clones, over 65% of them singletons. The CDR3 spans 15 residues. Trimming shortened V by 11 bases and J by 0 bases, and 14 bases separated the two germline ends. Germline V gene data show CDR1 as LNHDA and CDR2 as SQIVND (reference sequence). The rearrangement links TRBV19 to TRBJ1-6; D is uncertain. The TCR sequence derives from an elderly woman with acute or convalescent COVID-19. The sequenced sample consisted of peripheral blood. CDR3 nucleotide sequence: TGTGCCGCGAAAGACGGGAGCTCCTATAATTCACCCCTCCACTTT. Protein sequence: CAAKDGSSYNSPLHF.